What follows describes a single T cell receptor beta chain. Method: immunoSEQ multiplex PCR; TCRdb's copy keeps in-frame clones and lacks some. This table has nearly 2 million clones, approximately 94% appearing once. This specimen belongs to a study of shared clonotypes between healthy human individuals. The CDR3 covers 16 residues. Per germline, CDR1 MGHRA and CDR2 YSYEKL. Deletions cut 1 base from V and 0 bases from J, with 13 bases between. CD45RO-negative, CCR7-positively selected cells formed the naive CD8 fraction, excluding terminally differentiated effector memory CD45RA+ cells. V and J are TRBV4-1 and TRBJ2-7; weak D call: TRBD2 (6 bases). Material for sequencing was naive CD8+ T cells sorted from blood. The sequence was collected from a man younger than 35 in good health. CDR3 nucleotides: TGCGCCAGCAGCCAAGTTAGCGGACTTATCTCCTACGAGCAGTACTTC. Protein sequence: CASSQVSGLISYEQYF.